Following are 22 T cell receptor beta chains from one sample sequenced in a study of control samples from healthy donors and cancer patients. The assay was immunoSEQ multiplex PCR, and TCRdb's table has in-frame clones only and misses some. The sample lists 150,000 to 200,000 clones, around 88% occurring once. Specimen: blood. These receptors all come from a woman in her twenties or thirties in good health.

The V call is TRBV3-1 (or the pseudogene TRBV3-2), the J call TRBJ2-5, with a weak D call TRBD2 (5 bases). Germline CDR1 LGHDT, CDR2 YNNKEL (reference sequence). The CDR3 spans 16 residues. With 3 bases removed from V and 0 bases from J, the gap between germline ends came to 14 bases. The CDR3 is CASSHSYGRDQETQYF. As DNA, the CDR3 is TGTGCCAGCAGCCACTCTTATGGGCGGGACCAAGAGACCCAGTACTTC.

This clone has only one observation. The chain is built from TRBV28 and TRBJ2-7, with D unresolved. CDR1 and CDR2 from the germline V gene are MDHEN and SYDVKM. V lost 2 bases and J lost 2, with 13 bases in between. This CDR3 has 15 amino acids. CDR3 loop: CASSLNAAKTYEQYF. CDR3 nucleotides: TGTGCCAGCAGTTTAAATGCAGCTAAAACCTACGAGCAGTACTTC.

The chain has TRBV19 and TRBJ2-5; weak D call: TRBD1 (5 bases). This CDR3 comprises 14 residues. The germline V and J ends were trimmed by 5 bases and 5 bases, with 15 bases remaining between them. Germline loops: CDR1 LNHDA, CDR2 SQIVND (reference sequence). CDR3 region: CASSLGQGLETQYF. The DNA for the CDR3 is TGTGCCAGTAGTTTAGGCCAGGGTCTGGAGACCCAGTACTTC.

This chain uses TRBV2 with TRBJ2-2; 8 bases match TRBD2. The junction had 9 bases not matched to a gene; V was cut back by 7 bases and J by 5 bases. This CDR3 has 15 residues. Germline CDR1 reads SNHLY; CDR2 reads FYNNEI. In DNA, the CDR3 is TGTGCCAGCAAGGGATCGGCTAGCGGGACCGGGGAGCTGTTTTTT. Its translation: CASKGSASGTGELFF.

The V gene is TRBV6-5, the J gene TRBJ2-7; no clear D gene. Germline CDR1 reads MNHEY; CDR2 reads SVGAGI. V was trimmed by 4 bases and J by 0 bases, leaving 13 bases between them. There are 15 residues in the CDR3. The CDR3 coding sequence is TGTGCCAGCAGTTCAGGCTACGACTTCTCCTACGAGCAGTACTTC. It specifies CASSSGYDFSYEQYF.

The chain joins TRBV28 to TRBJ1-3; D ambiguous. Germline-derived CDR1 and CDR2 are MDHEN and SYDVKM. The CDR3 totals 15 residues. V lost 0 bases and J lost 0, with 6 bases in between. CDR3 DNA sequence: TGTGCCAGCAGTTTATGGGTGAACTCTGGAAACACCATATATTTT. It is translated as CASSLWVNSGNTIYF.

This chain links TRBV5-4 with TRBJ2-5; TRBD2 matches at 9 bases. Germline lookup yields CDR1 SGHNT and CDR2 YYREEE (reference sequence). V was clipped by 0 bases and J by 3 bases; unmatched bases: 3. This CDR3 is built from 15 residues. This chain's CDR3 is CASSLGASGEETQYF. As DNA, the CDR3 is TGTGCCAGCAGCTTGGGGGCTAGCGGGGAAGAGACCCAGTACTTC.

The chain uses TRBV11-2 and TRBJ2-5; no firm D call. The V gene lost 5 bases and the J gene lost 4 bases, with 11 bases spanning the gap. The germline gives CDR1 SGHAT, CDR2 FQNNGV. This CDR3 comprises 13 residues. CDR3 amino acids: CASSPDLLETQYF. The DNA for the CDR3 is TGTGCCAGCAGCCCGGACCTCCTAGAGACCCAGTACTTC.

This chain links TRBV5-4 with TRBJ2-3; D is ambiguous. CDR1 is SGHNT and CDR2 is YYREEE in the germline V gene (reference sequence). The CDR3 has 17 residues. The ends were cut back, 0 bases at V and 0 bases at J, with 14 bases in the middle. In DNA, the CDR3 is TGTGCCAGCAGCTTGGGGTGGGCAGATACTAGCACAGATACGCAGTATTTT. It translates to CASSLGWADTSTDTQYF.

The chain employs TRBV5-4 and TRBJ2-1; TRBD2 agrees at 11 bases. CDR1 and CDR2 from the germline V gene are SGHNT and YYREEE (reference sequence). V lost 4 bases, J lost 0 bases, and 12 bases stayed unmatched. The CDR3 is 19 residues long. The CDR3 here is CASSARTSGPDYSYNEQFF. In DNA, the CDR3 is TGTGCCAGCAGCGCTAGGACTAGCGGGCCCGATTACTCCTACAATGAGCAGTTCTTC.

The V call is TRBV6-5, the J call TRBJ1-5; D is ambiguous. The CDR3 contains 13 residues. Germline lookup yields CDR1 MNHEY and CDR2 SVGAGI. V was cut by 6 bases and J by 4 bases, with 10 bases left in between. The CDR3 DNA follows: TGTGCCAGCAGCCGATCAGTAAATCAGCCCCAGCATTTT. This translates into CASSRSVNQPQHF.

V and J are TRBV5-1 and TRBJ2-2; 10 bases map to TRBD2. V shed 2 bases, J shed 1 base, and the junction held 2 bases outside the gene matches. CDR1 is SGHRS, CDR2 YFSETQ, per germline. This CDR3 comprises 16 residues. CDR3 in DNA: TGCGCCAGCAGCTTCATAGCGGGAGGGAACACCGGGGAGCTGTTTTTT. Its translation: CASSFIAGGNTGELFF.

The chain combines TRBV15 with TRBJ1-4; 8 nucleotides agree with TRBD1. The CDR3 extends over 16 amino acids. V lost 1 base to trimming and J lost 3 bases; unmatched junction nucleotides: 4. Germline CDR1 and CDR2: LNHNV and YYDKDF (reference sequence). CDR3 in DNA: TGTGCCACCAGCAGAGGCCTACAGGGGGCTAATGAAAAACTGTTTTTT. Protein sequence: CATSRGLQGANEKLFF.

The gene calls are TRBV28 and TRBJ1-6, with D uncertain. Trimming stripped 3 bases from V and 10 bases from J, with 22 bases between. From germline, CDR1 is MDHEN and CDR2 SYDVKM. This CDR3 has 17 amino acids. CDR3 sequence reads: CASSFLGSYPGGSPLHF. The DNA of the CDR3 is TGTGCCAGCAGTTTCTTAGGATCTTACCCCGGCGGGTCACCCCTCCACTTT.

The gene calls are TRBV7-9 and TRBJ2-7; 8 nucleotides align to TRBD1. The V gene end was trimmed by 1 base and the J gene end by 4 bases; junction bases not matched to a gene: 6. Germline CDR1 is SEHNR and CDR2 is FQNEAQ (reference sequence). The CDR3 extends over 15 amino acids. CDR3 residues: CASSLGSGGIYEQYF. The CDR3 region has the DNA TGTGCCAGCAGCTTAGGGTCAGGGGGCATTTACGAGCAGTACTTC.

The chain is built from TRBV24-1 and TRBJ2-7; TRBD2 agrees at 7 bases. CDR1 KGHDR and CDR2 SFDVKD come from the germline V gene. The junction had 10 bases not matched to a gene; V was cut back by 9 bases and J by 3 bases. The CDR3 extends over 14 amino acids. The CDR3 DNA follows: TGTGCCACCGGCGAACCGGGACTATACTACGAGCAGTACTTC. Protein: CATGEPGLYYEQYF.

The V gene is TRBV4-1, the J gene TRBJ2-7; 7 bases align to TRBD1. The junction had 4 bases not matched to a gene; V was cut back by 4 bases and J by 1 base. The CDR3 consists of 14 residues. In germline, CDR1 is MGHRA, CDR2 YSYEKL. The CDR3 loop is CASSLGTVSYEQYF. In DNA form, the CDR3 reads TGCGCCAGCAGCCTCGGGACAGTTTCCTACGAGCAGTACTTC.

The chain has TRBV2 and TRBJ2-7; D not resolved. Germline CDR1 is SNHLY and CDR2 is FYNNEI. The CDR3 is made up of 12 amino acids. Trimming left V 4 bases short and J 1 base short, with 5 bases between. The CDR3 DNA sequence: TGTGCCAGCAGTGCGGTTTCCTACGAGCAGTACGTC. Its translation: CASSAVSYEQYV.

The chain links TRBV10-3 to TRBJ2-7; possible D gene TRBD1, 7 bases. V lost 10 bases and J 1 base, leaving 14 bases between the germline ends. Germline loops: CDR1 ENHRY, CDR2 SYGVKD. CDR3 length equals 13 residues. The CDR3 nucleotides are TGTGCCACCCGGACAGGAGGGTCCTACGAGCAGTACTTC. It codes for CATRTGGSYEQYF.

The CDR3 coding sequence is TGTGCCAGCAGCCGGATCCTGGGGACTCCCGAAGAGACCCAGTACTTC. It translates to CASSRILGTPEETQYF. V gene TRBV13 combines with J gene TRBJ2-5, with TRBD2 as a possible D gene (6 bases). CDR1 PRHDT and CDR2 FYEKMQ come from the germline V gene (reference sequence). With 5 bases removed from V and 3 bases from J, the gap between germline ends came to 19 bases. The CDR3 is 16 residues long.

The rearrangement links TRBV9 to TRBJ1-1; 8 nucleotides align to TRBD1. The CDR3 runs 15 residues. Germline assignment: CDR1 SGDLS and CDR2 YYNGEE. V was clipped by 0 bases and J by 5 bases; unmatched bases: 6. The CDR3 DNA reads as TGTGCCAGCAGCGTAGCAGTCCAGGGGGCAACTGAAGCTTTCTTT. Encoded protein: CASSVAVQGATEAFF. The complete variable domain, with remaining parts taken from reference TRBV9 and TRBJ1-1, reads DSGVTQTPKHLITATGQRVTLRCSPRSGDLSVYWYQQSLDQGLQFLIQYYNGEERAKGNILERFSAQQFPDLHSELNLSSLELGDSALYFCASSVAVQGATEAFFGQGTRLTVV.

This clone was found once. This chain uses TRBV15 with TRBJ2-2; possible D gene TRBD1, 6 bases. Trimming took 4 bases from V and 4 from J, leaving 19 bases between them. Germline V CDR1 and CDR2: LNHNV, YYDKDF (reference sequence). The CDR3 is 17 residues long. The DNA of the CDR3 is TGTGCCACCAGCACCTACCTCATACAGGGCTCCACCGGGGAGCTGTTTTTT. Translated: CATSTYLIQGSTGELFF. The full variable domain, with the rest looked up from reference TRBV15 and TRBJ2-2, is DAMVIQNPRYQVTQFGKPVTLSCSQTLNHNVMYWYQQKSSQAPKLLFHYYDKDFNNEADTPDNFQSRRPNTSFCFLDIRSPGLGDTAMYLCATSTYLIQGSTGELFFGEGSRLTVL.